Shown below are 3 T cell receptor beta chains from a single sample sequenced in a study of control samples from healthy donors and cancer patients. Clones were sequenced by immunoSEQ multiplex PCR, and TCRdb holds only the in-frame ones, with some missing. The data show about 220,000 clones, about 93% seen once. Sequenced sample: blood. The receptors originated from a man aged 50 to 59 in good health.

This clone was counted once. The rearrangement uses TRBV2 and TRBJ1-6; no clear D. V was shortened by 2 bases and J by 9 bases, with 5 bases between the two germline ends. Germline values: CDR1 SNHLY, CDR2 FYNNEI. The CDR3 is made up of 12 amino acids. The CDR3 loop is CASSELGSPLHF. CDR3 in DNA: TGTGCCAGCAGTGAACTGGGTTCACCCCTCCACTTT.

The chain couples TRBV9 to TRBJ2-7, with 8 bases that match TRBD2. This CDR3 has 15 amino acids. V shed 2 bases, J shed 2 bases, and the junction held 6 bases outside the gene matches. The V gene's germline CDR1 is SGDLS and CDR2 YYNGEE. The CDR3 DNA is TGTGCCAGCAGCGTTCCTCAGCGGGGGCCCTACGAGCAGTACGTC. Protein sequence: CASSVPQRGPYEQYV.

The genes are TRBV7-9 and TRBJ1-1, with D uncertain. Germline CDR1 is SEHNR and CDR2 is FQNEAQ (reference sequence). Trimming cost V 2 bases and J 11 bases, with 12 bases left between them. This CDR3 region has 12 residues. For the CDR3, the DNA is TGTGCCAGCAGCTTAATCCGAACGAGCGCTTTCTTT. Its protein product is CASSLIRTSAFF.